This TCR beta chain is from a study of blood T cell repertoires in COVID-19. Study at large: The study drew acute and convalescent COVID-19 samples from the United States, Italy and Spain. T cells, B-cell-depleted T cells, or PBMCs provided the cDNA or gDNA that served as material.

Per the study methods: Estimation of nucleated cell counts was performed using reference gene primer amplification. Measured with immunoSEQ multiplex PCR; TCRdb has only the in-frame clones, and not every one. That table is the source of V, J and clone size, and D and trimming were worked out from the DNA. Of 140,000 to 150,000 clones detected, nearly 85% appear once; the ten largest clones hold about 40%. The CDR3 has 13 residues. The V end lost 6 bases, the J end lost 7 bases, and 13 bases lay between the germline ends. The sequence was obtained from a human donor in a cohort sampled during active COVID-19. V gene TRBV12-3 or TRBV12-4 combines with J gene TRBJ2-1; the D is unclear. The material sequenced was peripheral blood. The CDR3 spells CASSPGLLNEQFF. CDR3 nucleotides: TGTGCCAGCAGCCCGGGTTTGTTAAATGAGCAGTTCTTC.